The 26 T cell receptor beta chains in this list originate from one sample, sequenced in a study of T cell changes during pregnancy in multiple sclerosis. Clones were sequenced by immunoSEQ multiplex PCR, and TCRdb holds only the in-frame ones, with some missing. This sample carries roughly 110,000 clones, about 90% of them seen once, and the ten largest clones take 1.5% to 2%. Sequencing was performed on peripheral blood, taken after pregnancy. The receptors were gathered from a female donor with multiple sclerosis, enrolled in a pregnancy study.

This rearrangement joins TRBV12-5 to TRBJ2-5; TRBD1 might be the D (9 bases). Germline loops: CDR1 LGHNT, CDR2 FRNRAP. V gave up 4 bases and J gave up 6 bases, with 18 bases separating them. The CDR3 sequence is 15 residues long. The CDR3 DNA reads TGTGCTAGTGGTTCGGGAGGGACAGGGATTCAGACCCAGTACTTC. This translates into CASGSGGTGIQTQYF.

The chain has TRBV7-9 and TRBJ1-1, with 9 bases identical to TRBD1. The CDR3 sequence is 12 residues long. The germline gives CDR1 SEHNR, CDR2 FQNEAQ (reference sequence). J gave up 8 bases and V 5 bases, and 3 bases lay outside the gene matches. This chain's CDR3 is CASSPGTGEAFF. CDR3 in DNA: TGTGCCAGCAGCCCCGGGACAGGGGAAGCTTTCTTT.

This sequence joins TRBV6-5 and TRBJ2-3, with D hard to call. The CDR3 contains 14 residues. Germline lookup yields CDR1 MNHEY and CDR2 SVGAGI. The germline V and J ends were trimmed by 0 bases and 5 bases, with 9 bases remaining between them. The CDR3 coding sequence is TGTGCCAGCAGTTACTCGAGTCCGGGAGATACGCAGTATTTT. This encodes CASSYSSPGDTQYF.

The V call is TRBV28, the J call TRBJ1-1; tentatively, D is TRBD1 (6 bases). The CDR3 sequence is 14 residues long. V shed 2 bases and J shed 2 bases, with 9 bases lying between them. Looked up from germline, CDR1 is MDHEN and CDR2 is SYDVKM. The CDR3 is CASSLQGFNTEAFF. The CDR3 DNA is TGTGCCAGCAGTTTACAGGGGTTCAACACTGAAGCTTTCTTT.

The table lists this clone with a count of one. V usage is TRBV7-6 and J usage is TRBJ1-5, with D tentatively TRBD1 (5 bases). V gave up 3 bases and J gave up 7 bases, with 13 bases separating them. Germline CDR1 and CDR2: SGHVS and FNYEAQ. This CDR3 has 14 amino acids. CDR3 in DNA: TGTGCCAGCAGCTTTTCAGGGAGCGGGCAGCCCCAGCATTTT. Translating gives CASSFSGSGQPQHF.

The genes are TRBV25-1 and TRBJ2-7, with D perhaps matching TRBD1 (6 bases). The V end was cut by 4 bases, the J end by 0 bases, with 16 bases between. Germline-derived CDR1 and CDR2 are MGHDK and SYGVNS. This CDR3 contains 16 residues. CDR3 coding DNA: TGTGCCAGCAGTGGGGGTAGGACAGTAAGCTCCTACGAGCAGTACTTC. Residues: CASSGGRTVSSYEQYF.

This sequence joins TRBV19 and TRBJ1-1; TRBD1 agrees at 7 bases. The germline gives CDR1 LNHDA, CDR2 SQIVND (reference sequence). This CDR3 spans 14 amino acids. V gave up 3 bases and J gave up 6 bases; unmatched junction bases: 7. The CDR3 DNA is TGTGCCAGTAGTATTGACAGGGTTGGCGCTGAAGCTTTCTTT. Residues: CASSIDRVGAEAFF.

This sequence joins TRBV9 and TRBJ2-7; TRBD2 matches at 13 bases. The CDR3 totals 16 residues. The trim removed 4 bases at V and 4 bases at J, leaving 8 bases unmatched. Germline CDR1 SGDLS, CDR2 YYNGEE. CDR3 nucleotide sequence: TGTGCCAGCAGCACAGGGACTAGCGGGAAGGGGTACGAGCAGTACTTC. It yields the protein CASSTGTSGKGYEQYF.

V gene TRBV7-9 combines with J gene TRBJ2-7; the D gene is possibly TRBD1 (6 bases). Germline V gene lookup returns CDR1 SEHNR and CDR2 FQNEAQ (reference sequence). The CDR3 extends over 16 amino acids. Deletions cut 3 bases from V and 7 bases from J, with 22 bases between. DNA for the CDR3: TGTGCCAGCAGCTTGGGGCCCCCAGGGGCAATAGGAGAGCAGTACTTC. Translation gives CASSLGPPGAIGEQYF.

On this clone itself: The identical CDR3 is also encoded by other nucleotide sequences in the sample. This chain uses TRBV10-3 with TRBJ1-1; the D is unclear. Trimming removed 4 bases from V and 1 base from J, with 10 bases in between. The germline V gene has CDR1 ENHRY and CDR2 SYGVKD. There are 14 residues in the CDR3. CDR3: CAISGSRGNTEAFF. The DNA for the CDR3 is TGTGCCATCAGTGGAAGTCGGGGGAACACTGAAGCTTTCTTT.

The chain uses TRBV7-2 and TRBJ2-7; 14 nucleotides agree with TRBD2. This CDR3 contains 13 residues. The ends lost 8 bases at V and 6 bases at J; junction bases unmatched: 3. CDR1 is SGHTA, CDR2 FQGNSA, per germline. The CDR3: CASWGTSGSEQYF. CDR3 coding DNA: TGTGCCAGCTGGGGGACTAGCGGGAGCGAGCAGTACTTC.

The CDR3 coding sequence is TGTGCCAGCAGTGCTAGTGTAGCAGCTTTCTTT. Encoded protein: CASSASVAAFF. The V call is TRBV2, the J call TRBJ1-1; D gene ambiguous. This CDR3 has 11 amino acids. Germline loops: CDR1 SNHLY, CDR2 FYNNEI. The V end was cut by 4 bases, the J end by 10 bases, with 10 bases between.

V usage is TRBV7-9 and J usage is TRBJ1-1, with D perhaps matching TRBD1 (6 bases). The germline CDR1 and CDR2 sequences are SEHNR and FQNEAQ (reference sequence). The V end lost 6 bases, the J end lost 4 bases, and 18 bases lay between the germline ends. There are 15 residues in the CDR3. CDR3 region: CASSHLQGGGTEAFF. CDR3 coding DNA: TGTGCCAGCAGTCACCTACAGGGCGGTGGCACTGAAGCTTTCTTT. Filled out from reference TRBV7-9 and TRBJ1-1, the complete variable domain reads DTGVSQNPRHKITKRGQNVTFRCDPISEHNRLYWYRQTLGQGPEFLTYFQNEAQLEKSRLLSDRFSAERPKGSFSTLEIQRTEQGDSAMYLCASSHLQGGGTEAFFGQGTRLTVV.

The V gene is TRBV19, the J gene TRBJ1-5; 8 nucleotides agree with TRBD1. This CDR3 spans 15 amino acids. The trim removed 4 bases at V and 6 bases at J, leaving 8 bases unmatched. Germline CDR1 reads LNHDA; CDR2 reads SQIVND (reference sequence). The CDR3 spells CASSTPGQGTQPQHF. The CDR3 DNA sequence: TGTGCCAGTAGTACACCCGGACAGGGCACTCAGCCCCAGCATTTT.

The chain uses TRBV14 and TRBJ1-1, with 7 bases matching TRBD1. J gave up 5 bases and V 3 bases, and 9 bases lay outside the gene matches. The CDR3 has 15 amino acids. Germline assignment: CDR1 SGHDN and CDR2 FVKESK. The CDR3 is CASSHLYRGRTEAFF. For the CDR3, the DNA is TGTGCCAGCAGCCACTTGTACAGGGGCCGGACTGAAGCTTTCTTT.

This chain connects TRBV5-1 to TRBJ1-2; 7 bases are a match to TRBD1. Per the germline V gene, CDR1 is SGHRS and CDR2 is YFSETQ. This CDR3 has 15 amino acids. The ends lost 0 bases at V and 3 bases at J; junction bases unmatched: 5. CDR3 coding DNA: TGCGCCAGCAGCTTGGGGACAGGTTTCGACTATGGCTACACCTTC. It encodes CASSLGTGFDYGYTF.

This chain joins TRBV4-1 and TRBJ1-2; a weak D match, TRBD1 (5 bases). The CDR3 runs 13 residues. Per the germline V gene, CDR1 is MGHRA and CDR2 is YSYEKL. V lost 0 bases, J lost 8 bases, and 10 bases lay in between. The DNA for the CDR3 is TGCGCCAGCAGCCAAGAGTCAGGGAAAGGCTACACCTTC. As protein: CASSQESGKGYTF.

The rearrangement links TRBV5-6 to TRBJ2-1; a weak D match, TRBD2 (7 bases). The CDR3 has 15 amino acids. Germline lookup yields CDR1 SGHDT and CDR2 YYEEEE. Trimming took 2 bases from V and 4 from J, leaving 13 bases between them. This CDR3 is CASSLLQGGYNEQFF. In DNA, the CDR3 is TGTGCCAGCAGCTTATTACAGGGAGGGTACAATGAGCAGTTCTTC.

The chain is built from TRBV5-6 and TRBJ2-7; 9 bases match TRBD1. Germline lookup yields CDR1 SGHDT and CDR2 YYEEEE. The V segment lost 4 bases and the J segment 3 bases; nucleotides outside the gene matches: 17. The CDR3 has 18 residues. CDR3 residues: CASSPGTGTRDFYYEQYF. Written as DNA, the CDR3 is TGTGCCAGCAGCCCGGGGACAGGGACCAGGGACTTCTACTACGAGCAGTACTTC.

The chain is built from TRBV4-1 and TRBJ2-3, with TRBD2 matching over 9 bases. V was clipped by 2 bases and J by 2 bases; unmatched bases: 11. Per the germline V gene, CDR1 is MGHRA and CDR2 is YSYEKL. This CDR3 is 18 amino acids long. This CDR3 reads CASSQLVRGLAITDTQYF. DNA for the CDR3: TGCGCCAGCAGCCAATTGGTCCGCGGACTAGCGATCACAGATACGCAGTATTTT.

V and J are TRBV5-1 and TRBJ2-1, with D maybe TRBD2 (5 bases). CDR1 is SGHRS and CDR2 is YFSETQ in the germline V gene. V lost 0 bases and J 4 bases, leaving 14 bases between the germline ends. The CDR3 has 16 residues. CDR3 bases: TGCGCCAGCAGCTTGGTAGGGTGGGAGAGATACAATGAGCAGTTCTTC. Translation: CASSLVGWERYNEQFF.

V and J are TRBV7-2 and TRBJ2-3; D gene ambiguous. CDR1 is SGHTA, CDR2 FQGNSA, per germline. The CDR3 covers 15 residues. V lost 3 bases to trimming and J lost 1 base, with 11 bases between them. The CDR3 here is CASSLQVSGTDTQYF. CDR3 nucleotides: TGTGCCAGCAGCTTGCAGGTATCGGGCACAGATACGCAGTATTTT.

V and J are TRBV5-1 and TRBJ2-1; maybe TRBD1 (5 bases). There are 15 residues in the CDR3. Germline-derived CDR1 and CDR2 are SGHRS and YFSETQ. V shed 0 bases and J shed 3 bases, with 10 bases lying between them. The CDR3 DNA reads as TGCGCCAGCAGCTTGGTAGGGGCTGGCTACAATGAGCAGTTCTTC. The encoded protein is CASSLVGAGYNEQFF.

This rearrangement joins TRBV2 to TRBJ1-1; D uncertain. Germline V gene sequence: CDR1 SNHLY, CDR2 FYNNEI. The CDR3 consists of 13 residues. V lost 2 bases, J lost 8 bases, and 12 bases lay in between. The CDR3 here is CASSEFYGGEAFF. DNA of the CDR3: TGTGCCAGCAGTGAATTCTACGGAGGGGAAGCTTTCTTT.

This chain connects TRBV9 to TRBJ2-5; TRBD2 matches 13 bases. This CDR3 region has 18 residues. V lost 3 bases, J lost 0 bases, and 8 bases stayed unmatched. Germline V gene sequence: CDR1 SGDLS, CDR2 YYNGEE. The CDR3 here is CASSARPGTSGNQETQYF. For the CDR3, the DNA is TGTGCCAGCAGCGCTCGCCCCGGGACTAGCGGGAACCAAGAGACCCAGTACTTC.

The chain carries TRBV6-4 and TRBJ2-5; 10 bases line up with TRBD2. CDR3 length equals 15 residues. Looked up from germline, CDR1 is MRHNA and CDR2 is SNTAGT. V was clipped by 3 bases and J by 2 bases; unmatched bases: 3. DNA for the CDR3: TGTGCCAGCAGTGAAAAAGCGGGGGGGCAAGAGACCCAGTACTTC. Residues: CASSEKAGGQETQYF.